Sequencing of this T cell receptor (beta chain) was carried out in a study of T cell repertoires in cytomegalovirus infection. Study as a whole: CMV infection together with matching HLA type was indicated by public TCR beta signatures.

Notes on the study in general: It was HLA-C-restricted CMV-specific TCR beta clonotypes that dominated the response ex vivo. Cumulative public TCR beta family frequency identified CMV carriers with the relevant HLA.

TCRdb re-called the reads through MiXCR, storing one row per CDR3 protein. The data show about 190,000 distinct CDR3 sequences, 28% seen once. Comment on this clonotype: Its antigen is not identified.

The CDR3 contains 14 residues. Germline loops: CDR1 SNHLY, CDR2 FYNNEI. Trimming removed 6 bases from V and 9 bases from J, with 18 bases in between. The receptor was isolated from a human donor in good health (CMV status not recorded). Some clones in this sample may be carry-over from other donors' samples. The gene calls are TRBV2 and TRBJ2-1; maybe TRBD2 (6 bases). The sequenced material came from PBMCs. The CDR3 coding sequence is TGTGCCAGCAGGTTCTGGGGGGACCTAATTGAGCAGTTCTTC. Its protein product is CASRFWGDLIEQFF.